This is a list of T cell receptor beta chains from one sample in a study of regulatory T cells in long-lasting Graves disease. TCRdb re-derived calls from the multiplex PCR reads in MiXCR, one entry per CDR3 protein. The data hold 550,000 or so distinct CDR3 sequences, with 12% observed a single time. This same sample was also taken into another study, of T cells in Graves' hyperthyroidism and ophthalmopathy.

This material consisted of peripheral blood mononuclear cells (PBMCs), taken at new diagnosis, from a patient treated with antithyroid drugs. The receptors stem from a woman in her thirties with Graves disease. The CDR3 runs from the conserved cysteine through the conserved F or W. The order of the fields is J gene, D gene, clone size, V gene, CDR3 protein, CDR3 DNA. A D gene is named only where the DNA matches it firmly. Clone size, where shown, is once, few, many, or a class for clones that have expanded.

TRBJ2-1,TRBD2,many,TRBV11-2,CASSLDLAGIWEQFF,TGTGCCAGCAGCTTAGACCTAGCGGGAATTTGGGAGCAGTTCTTC
TRBJ2-1,.,many,TRBV20-1,CSARDLGGAYNEQFF,TGCAGTGCTAGAGATCTGGGTGGGGCCTACAATGAGCAGTTCTTC
TRBJ1-2,.,few,TRBV4-2,CASSQGTDGYTF,TGTGCCAGCAGCCAAGGGACGGATGGCTACACCTTC
TRBJ1-5,.,many,TRBV3-1,CASSQGPAGQPQHF,TGTGCCAGCAGCCAAGGACCGGCGGGTCAGCCCCAGCATTTT
TRBJ2-1,.,many,TRBV7-3,CASSFRGDWSNEQFF,TGTGCCAGCAGCTTCAGGGGGGACTGGAGCAATGAGCAGTTCTTC
TRBJ2-5,.,many,TRBV12-3/TRBV12-4,CASSLNRVQETQYF,TGTGCCAGCAGTCTTAACCGGGTCCAAGAGACCCAGTACTTC
TRBJ2-3,.,many,TRBV24-1,CATSDTGLGAGTQYF,TGTGCCACCAGTGATACCGGACTGGGCGCGGGAACGCAGTATTTT
TRBJ2-1,TRBD2,many,TRBV10-3,CAIRTSGTNNEQFF,TGTGCCATCAGGACTAGCGGAACCAACAATGAGCAGTTCTTC
TRBJ1-4,TRBD1,many,TRBV28,CASSSGTVGEKLFF,TGTGCCAGCAGTTCCGGGACAGTCGGGGAAAAACTGTTTTTT
TRBJ2-1,.,many,TRBV18,CASSPPPGNNEQFF,TGTGCCAGCTCACCCCCCCCGGGCAACAATGAGCAGTTCTTC
TRBJ2-1,TRBD1,few,TRBV7-3,CASSLPGQGKHEQFF,TGTGCCAGCAGCTTGCCGGGACAGGGGAAGCATGAGCAGTTCTTC
TRBJ2-2,.,.,TRBV4-1,CASTWRWYTGELFF,TGCGCCAGCACATGGAGGTGGTACACCGGGGAGCTGTTTTTT
TRBJ2-1,.,.,TRBV12-3/TRBV12-4,CASSLMQTNNEQFF,TGTGCCAGCAGTTTAATGCAGACAAACAATGAGCAGTTCTTC
TRBJ2-2,.,many,TRBV12-3/TRBV12-4,CASRPTTIGELFF,TGTGCCAGCAGGCCTACTACAATCGGGGAGCTGTTTTTT
TRBJ2-1,.,.,TRBV28,CASSKDAGNEQFF,TGTGCCAGTTCTAAGGACGCGGGGAATGAGCAGTTCTTC
TRBJ2-7,.,.,TRBV7-9,CASRGEGQTYEQYF,TGTGCCAGCAGGGGCGAAGGACAGACGTACGAGCAGTACTTC
TRBJ1-3,.,many,TRBV19,CASSIEGFGNTIYF,TGTGCCAGTAGTATCGAAGGGTTCGGAAACACCATATATTTT
TRBJ1-3,TRBD1,many,TRBV28,CASRKTGAYSGNTIYF,TGTGCCAGCAGGAAAACAGGGGCTTACTCTGGAAACACCATATATTTT
TRBJ1-5,.,.,TRBV6-5,CASSYSITLNQPQHF,TGTGCCAGCAGTTACTCGATCACTCTGAATCAGCCCCAGCATTTT
TRBJ2-2,.,many,TRBV2,CASSDFGAGDHTGELFF,TGTGCCAGCAGTGATTTTGGGGCAGGGGATCACACCGGGGAGCTGTTTTTT